This T cell receptor beta chain was captured in a study of blood T cell repertoires in COVID-19. In the study overall: COVID-19 samples from acute and convalescent phases originated in the United States, Italy and Spain. Nucleic acid was either cDNA or gDNA, and it came from T cells, B-cell-depleted T cells, or PBMCs.

Per the study methods: The assay estimated nucleated cells by amplifying reference gene primers. The protocol was immunoSEQ multiplex PCR, while the TCRdb copy is restricted to in-frame clones and leaves out a portion. That table gives V, J and clone size, and the DNA gave D and trimming. Of some 270,000 clones in the sample, 80% to 90% are singletons; the top ten hold about 10%. The germline V gene encodes CDR1 SNHLY and CDR2 FYNNEI. CDR3 length equals 14 residues. Trimming at V came to 8 bases and at J to 1 base, leaving 7 bases not matched to a gene. Sample: peripheral blood. The origin of this receptor is a woman in her 70s with acute or convalescent COVID-19. The gene calls are TRBV2 and TRBJ2-7; TRBD1 matches 8 bases. DNA of the CDR3: TGTGCCAGCTCCATTGGGACAGGTTCCTACGAGCAGTACTTC. Protein product: CASSIGTGSYEQYF.